This entry concerns a single TCR beta chain. Its antigen remains unidentified. Per-base quality was not reported, and no clone a single base away is much larger than it. The entry originates in a study of blood T cell repertoires in COVID-19 (dated by TCRdb to 2020 to 2022). In terms of the full investigation: Samples from collaborators originated in the United States, Italy and Spain and spanned both the acute and convalescent phases of COVID-19. A de-identified subject ID, COVID-19 status, age in years and sex were almost always included in the sample metadata. The repertoires were released in a freely available public database intended as a resource for research on the immune response to SARS-CoV-2. Subjects who had been exposed to COVID-19, were actively infected with it, or had recovered from it provided the deeply sampled blood TCRbeta repertoires that made up the dataset. The samples were drawn from two sources: the first 160 participants of the ongoing ImmuneRACE study, and some 1,300 subjects contributed by 6 global collaborators. The prospective study material was composed of cDNA or gDNA derived from T cells, B-cell-depleted T cells, or PBMCs. Where HLA class I and class II types were available, the types were taken from metadata supplied by the sample provider, not from assay-based typing. What the work shows at the level of the full study, not this receptor alone: The amount of clinical and demographic metadata varied by source and participant and was provided uncurated.

TCRbeta CDR3 regions were amplified from genomic DNA by means of the immunoSEQ Assay, a bias-controlled multiplex PCR. The published analysis was carried out like this. The number of nucleated cells in each sample was estimated from the amplification of reference gene primers within the assay. To quantify the absolute abundance of each unique TCRbeta CDR3 rearrangement, sequence reads were collapsed and filtered. Productive Simpson clonality was computed per sample as the square root of Simpson's diversity index over productive rearrangements. This immuneACCESS table, as held by TCRdb, lists in-frame sequences with V and J called but not all clones. Of the missing ones, under half trace to an unresolved V gene in checked studies; the others have no known cause. V, J and clone size derive from that table, while D and trimming were established from the DNA sequence. This sample lists approximately 180,000 clones; approximately 85% were detected once. The top ten clones comprise more than 5.5% of the sample.

Taken from the germline V gene (reference sequence), the CDR1 and CDR2 loops are SEHNR and FQNEAQ. The CDR3 sequence holds 16 residues, the cysteine and phenylalanine included. Of all the DNA, just the CDR3 is kept, 48 bases in frame from base 1. The germline V end is reduced by 5 bases and the J end by 1 base; junction bases left unmatched: 6. Participants in the prospective study were aged 18 to 89 years, lived in over 20 United States geographic areas, and enrolled through a virtual design. To assign participants to cohorts, the prospective study relied on clinical history that participants themselves reported in a screening survey and a study questionnaire. For ImmuneRACE Cohort 3, a participant was defined as recovered based on two consecutive negative NP/OP PCR tests, clearance by a healthcare professional, or resolution of symptoms. Mobile phlebotomists in the prospective study collected whole blood, serum and a nasopharyngeal or oropharyngeal swab from every participant. Over a roughly 2-month period, participants in the prospective study had the option of providing additional blood draws and questionnaires. Prospective study blood samples were shipped either frozen or at room temperature before DNA extraction.

The rearranged segments are TRBV7-9 and TRBJ1-5, and 9 junction bases match TRBD1. The receptor's source is a man in his forties or fifties who had recovered from COVID-19. The specimen was PBMCs or T cells enriched from blood (not recorded which). The bases read TGTGCCAGCAGCGGAGGACAGGGGACCAGCAATCAGCCCCAGCATTTT. The encoded protein is CASSGGQGTSNQPQHF.